The 9 T cell receptor beta chains below were found in one sample sequenced in a study of cytomegalovirus exposure and HLA in healthy donors. Sequencing used immunoSEQ multiplex PCR; TCRdb keeps in-frame clones, though not all of them. The sample holds 60,000 to 65,000 clones, approximately 95% seen once. The sample taken for sequencing was PBMCs. All receptors come from a woman in her late teens or twenties in good health and CMV-seronegative.

This chain uses TRBV7-2 with TRBJ2-1; D perhaps matches TRBD1 (5 bases). The germline V gene encodes CDR1 SGHTA and CDR2 FQGNSA. This CDR3 contains 15 residues. Trimming took off 5 bases at V and 7 bases at J, with 18 bases between the two ends. The CDR3 coding sequence is TGTGCCAGCAGCCCCCAGCAGGGAATCGGGAATGAGCAGTTCTTC. Its translation is CASSPQQGIGNEQFF.

The chain recombines TRBV15 with TRBJ2-1, with D maybe TRBD1 (5 bases). The CDR3 contains 14 residues. CDR1 and CDR2 (germline): LNHNV, YYDKDF (reference sequence). The germline V and J ends were trimmed by 5 bases and 7 bases, with 15 bases remaining between them. In nucleotides, the CDR3 is TGTGCCACCAGCCCAGCCCAGGGTGGGAATGAGCAGTTCTTC. It yields the protein CATSPAQGGNEQFF.

The CDR3 sequence: CASSLAIGAGRLYEQYF. In nucleotides, the CDR3 is TGTGCCAGCAGTTTAGCTATAGGGGCGGGGCGGTTGTACGAGCAGTACTTC. The V and J genes are TRBV27 and TRBJ2-7; maybe TRBD2 (6 bases). Trimming cost V 2 bases and J 4 bases, with 21 bases left between them. Germline V gene lookup returns CDR1 MNHEY and CDR2 SMNVEV (reference sequence). This CDR3 region has 17 residues.

In this sample, this clone turned up once. This chain uses TRBV29-1 with TRBJ1-1, with D possibly TRBD1 on 5 matching bases. V was clipped by 4 bases and J by 4 bases, with 10 bases between them. Germline-derived CDR1 and CDR2 are SQVTM and ANQGSEA. The CDR3 runs to 12 residues. Here the CDR3 reads CSVGGRATEAFF. The CDR3 nucleotides are TGCAGCGTTGGCGGCAGGGCCACTGAAGCTTTCTTT.

The chain has TRBV11-3 and TRBJ2-5, with 7 bases fitting TRBD2. CDR1 and CDR2 from the germline V gene are SGHNT and YENEEA. The V segment lost 1 base and the J segment 2 bases; nucleotides outside the gene matches: 7. The CDR3 spans 16 residues. CDR3 amino acids: CASSLGGRGEQETQYF. The CDR3, as DNA: TGTGCCAGCAGCTTAGGGGGGAGGGGCGAACAAGAGACCCAGTACTTC.

Written as DNA, the CDR3 is TGTGCCAGCAGTTTAGAGGGGGTAGGCGGCTACACCTTC. It encodes CASSLEGVGGYTF. The V and J genes are TRBV28 and TRBJ1-2; possibly TRBD1 for D (6 bases). Germline V gene data show CDR1 as MDHEN and CDR2 as SYDVKM. Between the trimmed V and J ends, which lost 2 bases and 8 bases, there was a span of 12 bases. This CDR3 comprises 13 residues.

The rearrangement joins TRBV28 to TRBJ1-2, with 7 bases aligning to TRBD1. The CDR3 covers 15 residues. The trim removed 6 bases at V and 8 bases at J, leaving 15 bases unmatched. CDR1 is MDHEN and CDR2 is SYDVKM in the germline V gene. The DNA of the CDR3 is TGTGCCAGCAGCCCCCCCGGGACAGCCTCCTTCGGCTACACCTTC. This encodes CASSPPGTASFGYTF.

This chain connects TRBV19 to TRBJ1-2, with TRBD1 identical over 11 bases. The V segment lost 1 base and the J segment 2 bases; nucleotides outside the gene matches: 6. CDR1 is LNHDA and CDR2 is SQIVND in the germline V gene (reference sequence). The CDR3 is made up of 17 amino acids. CDR3 bases: TGTGCCAGTAGTATAGGGACAGGGGGCCGCACGAACTATGGCTACACCTTC. This gives the protein CASSIGTGGRTNYGYTF.

CDR3 nucleotide sequence: TGTGCCAGCAGACAGGATACTAACTATGGCTACACCTTC. This sequence encodes CASRQDTNYGYTF. The J gene is TRBJ1-2, the V gene TRBV6-6, with D perhaps matching TRBD1 (5 bases). Germline V CDR1 and CDR2: MNHNY, SVGAGI (reference sequence). Trimming removed 6 bases from V and 0 bases from J, with 8 bases in between. This CDR3 region has 13 residues.